The 28 T cell receptor beta chains reported below all come from one sample, sequenced in a study of T cell repertoires in cytomegalovirus infection. What these receptors recognize is not known. TCRdb used MiXCR to reprocess the reads, holding one entry per CDR3 protein. The sample carries some 62,000 distinct CDR3 sequences, 20% to 25% recorded once. The sequences come from CD8+ T cells from cultured PBMCs, collected from culture after CMV antigen stimulation. These receptors came from a human donor in good health (CMV status not recorded). Some clones in this sample may be carry-over from other donors' samples.

The chain links TRBV6-5 to TRBJ1-5, with 11 bases lining up with TRBD1. This CDR3 has 17 amino acids. The germline gives CDR1 MNHEY, CDR2 SVGAGI. Trimming at V came to 6 bases and at J to 1 base, leaving 8 bases not matched to a gene. As DNA, the CDR3 is TGTGCCAGCAGACTATCCGGGACAGGGGGAAGCAATCAGCCCCAGCATTTT. Protein product: CASRLSGTGGSNQPQHF.

The chain employs TRBV7-2 and TRBJ2-5; D remains unclear. Trimming cost V 5 bases and J 1 base, with 8 bases left between them. CDR1 is SGHTA, CDR2 FQGNSA, per germline. The CDR3 consists of 13 residues. The CDR3 is CASSPGTQETQYF. DNA of the CDR3: TGTGCCAGCAGCCCCGGCACCCAAGAGACCCAGTACTTC.

This clonotype has more than one count but fewer than ten. V usage is TRBV27 and J usage is TRBJ1-2; D not resolved. With 3 bases removed from V and 4 bases from J, the gap between germline ends came to 15 bases. From germline, CDR1 is MNHEY and CDR2 SMNVEV (reference sequence). The CDR3 is 15 residues long. The CDR3 sequence is CASSFSGEYFYGYTF. For the CDR3, the DNA is TGTGCCAGCAGTTTTTCTGGGGAGTATTTCTATGGCTACACCTTC.

The rearrangement joins TRBV6-1 to TRBJ1-5; D possibly corresponds to TRBD1 (5 bases). The CDR3 consists of 14 residues. The germline V and J ends were trimmed by 0 bases and 2 bases, with 5 bases remaining between them. Germline-derived CDR1 and CDR2 are MNHNS and SASEGT. The CDR3 coding sequence is TGTGCCAGCAGTGAAGCAGGGGGCAATCAGCCCCAGCATTTT. Protein sequence: CASSEAGGNQPQHF.

This sequence joins TRBV11-3 and TRBJ2-5; 9 nucleotides align to TRBD2. Germline CDR1 and CDR2: SGHNT and YENEEA. V lost 5 bases, J lost 5 bases, and 3 bases stayed unmatched. The CDR3 contains 13 residues. The CDR3 DNA is TGTGCCAGCAGCACCGGGACTAGCGAGACCCAGTACTTC. Its translation is CASSTGTSETQYF.

This chain uses TRBV6-2 or TRBV6-3 with TRBJ1-1; 9 bases align to TRBD1. V shed 5 bases and J 5 bases; nucleotides not matched to a gene: 9. Germline values: CDR1 MNHEY, CDR2 SVGEGT. The CDR3 runs 15 residues. This CDR3 reads CASSLNRGRSTEAFF. CDR3 bases: TGTGCCAGCAGTCTAAACAGGGGGCGGTCTACTGAAGCTTTCTTT.

This clonotype was seen a handful of times. The chain is built from TRBV7-6 and TRBJ1-1, with unresolved D. V lost 2 bases, J lost 6 bases, and 22 bases lay in between. Germline V gene sequence: CDR1 SGHVS, CDR2 FNYEAQ. The CDR3 runs 17 residues. The CDR3 DNA sequence: TGTGCCAGCAGCTTAAATCCGAGAGTGGAACGAACGGCTGAAGCTTTCTTT. Its translation: CASSLNPRVERTAEAFF.

J is TRBJ1-1 and V is TRBV7-2, with D possibly matching TRBD1 (5 bases). The CDR3 loop spans 16 amino acids. CDR1 is SGHTA, CDR2 FQGNSA, per germline. The V and J ends lost 1 base and 0 bases respectively, with 12 bases between them. The CDR3 sequence: CASSLGQISMNTEAFF. In DNA form, the CDR3 reads TGTGCCAGCAGCTTAGGACAGATTAGTATGAACACTGAAGCTTTCTTT. Drawing the rest from reference TRBV7-2 and TRBJ1-1, the complete variable domain is GAGVSQSPSNKVTEKGKDVELRCDPISGHTALYWYRQSLGQGLEFLIYFQGNSAPDKSGLPSDRFSAERTGGSVSTLTIQRTQQEDSAVYLCASSLGQISMNTEAFFGQGTRLTVV.

The V call is TRBV11-1, the J call TRBJ2-3; 7 bases fit TRBD2. Per the germline V gene, CDR1 is SGHAT and CDR2 is FQDESV (reference sequence). V lost 3 bases and J lost 10; bases outside the gene matches: 1. CDR3 length: 11 amino acids. The CDR3 coding sequence is TGTGCCAGCAGCTTCGGGGGGTCGCAGTATTTT. Its protein product is CASSFGGSQYF.

This sequence joins TRBV7-9 and TRBJ1-1; TRBD1 aligns across 8 bases. CDR1 is SEHNR and CDR2 is FQNEAQ in the germline V gene (reference sequence). The CDR3 has 13 amino acids. V gave up 3 bases and J gave up 5 bases; unmatched junction bases: 2. The CDR3 DNA sequence: TGTGCCAGCAGCTTGGACAGGGTTACTGAAGCTTTCTTT. It is translated as CASSLDRVTEAFF.

This clonotype was seen a handful of times. The rearrangement links TRBV19 to TRBJ1-1; no clear D gene. Germline loops: CDR1 LNHDA, CDR2 SQIVND (reference sequence). This CDR3 is built from 12 residues. V was cut by 6 bases and J by 3 bases, with 8 bases left in between. CDR3 region: CASSRAYTEAFF. The CDR3 nucleotides read TGTGCCAGTAGCCGGGCCTACACTGAAGCTTTCTTT.

The gene calls are TRBV11-1 and TRBJ1-4, with 7 bases matching TRBD1. Germline-derived CDR1 and CDR2 are SGHAT and FQDESV (reference sequence). The CDR3 has 16 amino acids. Trimming took 2 bases from V and 6 from J; bases not matched to a gene: 9. CDR3 sequence reads: CASSLSPGTAYEKLFF. The CDR3 DNA is TGTGCCAGCAGCTTATCACCCGGGACAGCATATGAAAAACTGTTTTTT.

The gene calls are TRBV6-4 and TRBJ1-3; no firm D call. This CDR3 contains 18 residues. Trimming pared 0 bases from V and 0 bases from J, leaving 15 bases between. The germline V gene has CDR1 MRHNA and CDR2 SNTAGT. Here the CDR3 DNA reads TGTGCCAGCAGTGACTCGAGGCCCTTCCACCTCTCTGGAAACACCATATATTTT. It codes for CASSDSRPFHLSGNTIYF.

This clonotype was detected ten times or more. The chain combines TRBV12-3 or TRBV12-4 with TRBJ2-7; TRBD2 might be the D (5 bases). Trimming left V 0 bases short and J 0 bases short, with 6 bases between. The CDR3 runs to 14 residues. In nucleotides, the CDR3 is TGTGCCAGCAGTTTAGCGGGGAGCTCCTACGAGCAGTACTTC. Its translation is CASSLAGSSYEQYF.

The chain combines TRBV4-1 with TRBJ2-1, with D maybe TRBD2 (5 bases). Germline loops: CDR1 MGHRA, CDR2 YSYEKL. This CDR3 has 14 amino acids. The germline V and J ends were trimmed by 7 bases and 0 bases, with 10 bases remaining between them. In DNA form, the CDR3 reads TGCGCCAGCACCCCGGGGAGCTCCTACAATGAGCAGTTCTTC. Amino acids: CASTPGSSYNEQFF.

The rearrangement links TRBV11-2 to TRBJ2-1; D remains ambiguous. CDR1 is SGHAT and CDR2 is FQNNGV in the germline V gene. V lost 2 bases and J lost 0, with 11 bases in between. The CDR3 runs 16 residues. In DNA, the CDR3 is TGTGCCAGCAGCTTAAGTCTCCTGAACTCCTACAATGAGCAGTTCTTC. It encodes CASSLSLLNSYNEQFF.

V gene TRBV7-9 combines with J gene TRBJ1-1; 7 nucleotides align to TRBD1. The CDR3 sequence is 16 residues long. V shed 5 bases, J shed 1 base, and the junction held 10 bases outside the gene matches. Germline V gives CDR1 SEHNR, CDR2 FQNEAQ (reference sequence). CDR3: CASSQDRYKGNTEAFF. In nucleotides, the CDR3 is TGTGCCAGCAGCCAGGACAGGTATAAGGGGAACACTGAAGCTTTCTTT.

This clonotype appeared a single time. One end of the junction does not line up with germline, which may come from a read error. The V call is TRBV6-1, the J call TRBJ2-4, with TRBD1 matching over 11 bases. The CDR3 is 20 residues long. CDR1 MNHNS and CDR2 SASEGT come from the germline V gene. DNA for the CDR3: TGTGCCAGCAGTGAGAACTCCGGGACAGGGGGTCACCCTGCCAAAAACAGTCAGTACTTC. It translates to CASSENSGTGGHPAKNSQYF.

The chain employs TRBV7-2 and TRBJ2-7; possible D gene TRBD1, 6 bases. V was clipped by 8 bases and J by 0 bases, with 8 bases between them. The germline V gene has CDR1 SGHTA and CDR2 FQGNSA. The CDR3 length is 12 residues. Here the CDR3 reads CASGGHSYEQYF. CDR3 nucleotides: TGTGCCAGCGGGGGCCACTCCTACGAGCAGTACTTC.

V usage is TRBV27 and J usage is TRBJ1-1; D not resolved. With 2 bases removed from V and 1 base from J, the gap between germline ends came to 11 bases. Germline V gives CDR1 MNHEY, CDR2 SMNVEV (reference sequence). The CDR3 is made up of 15 amino acids. This CDR3 is CASSLTRSGNTEAFF. Written as DNA, the CDR3 is TGTGCCAGCAGTTTAACTCGTTCGGGGAACACTGAAGCTTTCTTT.

This clonotype was picked up a small number of times. The chain combines TRBV28 with TRBJ2-7; 12 nucleotides align to TRBD2. CDR3 size: 15 residues. V trimming: 6 bases; J trimming: 2 bases; junction bases outside the gene matches: 5. Germline V CDR1 and CDR2: MDHEN, SYDVKM. CDR3 DNA: TGTGCCAGCAGCTCGAGGACTAGCGGGACCTACGAGCAGTACGTC. This codes for CASSSRTSGTYEQYV.

There are a few counts of this clonotype. The genes are TRBV2 and TRBJ1-2; D is uncertain. Per the germline V gene, CDR1 is SNHLY and CDR2 is FYNNEI. The CDR3 sequence is 15 residues long. Trimming took off 8 bases at V and 4 bases at J, with 20 bases between the two ends. Here the CDR3 reads CASVLRTAVGYGYTF. As DNA, the CDR3 is TGTGCCAGCGTACTAAGGACGGCCGTCGGCTATGGCTACACCTTC.

This clonotype has a count of ten or more. The V and J genes are TRBV2 and TRBJ1-1; no definite D call. Germline-derived CDR1 and CDR2 are SNHLY and FYNNEI. With 2 bases removed from V and 0 bases from J, the gap between germline ends came to 7 bases. The CDR3 is 14 residues long. CDR3 amino acids: CASSEPKMNTEAFF. The DNA of the CDR3 is TGTGCCAGCAGTGAACCTAAAATGAACACTGAAGCTTTCTTT.

This clonotype was counted only a few times. V and J are TRBV6-6 and TRBJ2-1; a possible D gene is TRBD2 (6 bases). This CDR3 contains 12 residues. Trimming shortened V by 7 bases and J by 9 bases, and 13 bases separated the two germline ends. Germline lookup yields CDR1 MNHNY and CDR2 SVGAGI (reference sequence). CDR3 in DNA: TGTGCCAGCACCGGGACTGGCGCTGAGCAGTTCTTC. It codes for CASTGTGAEQFF.

This clonotype has only a few counts. This sequence joins TRBV9 and TRBJ2-2; D unclear. The germline gives CDR1 SGDLS, CDR2 YYNGEE. V lost 0 bases to trimming and J lost 7 bases, with 1 base between them. The CDR3 length is 11 residues. The CDR3 region has the DNA TGTGCCAGCAGCGTAGGCGGGGAGCTGTTTTTT. Its protein product is CASSVGGELFF.

The chain employs TRBV7-6 and TRBJ2-7; the D gene is possibly TRBD2 (6 bases). V lost 1 base and J lost 5, with 12 bases in between. This CDR3 spans 14 amino acids. Germline CDR1 and CDR2: SGHVS and FNYEAQ. CDR3 in amino acids: CASSLGSGGDEQYF. DNA of the CDR3: TGTGCCAGCAGCTTAGGATCCGGGGGAGACGAGCAGTACTTC.

CDR3 sequence: CASSPPGEVQPQHF. CDR3 DNA sequence: TGTGCCAGCAGCCCCCCGGGGGAGGTTCAGCCCCAGCATTTT. This chain uses TRBV12-3 or TRBV12-4 with TRBJ1-5; possible D gene TRBD1, 5 bases. The V and J ends lost 6 bases and 6 bases respectively, with 15 bases between them. The CDR3 is 14 residues long.

This clonotype was seen a handful of times. The chain combines TRBV7-6 with TRBJ2-3; 9 positions agree with TRBD1. Germline CDR1 and CDR2: SGHVS and FNYEAQ. The length of the CDR3 is 15 residues. The V gene end was trimmed by 5 bases and the J gene end by 0 bases; junction bases not matched to a gene: 3. The CDR3: CASSRTGVSTDTQYF. In DNA, the CDR3 is TGTGCCAGCAGCCGGACAGGGGTTAGCACAGATACGCAGTATTTT.